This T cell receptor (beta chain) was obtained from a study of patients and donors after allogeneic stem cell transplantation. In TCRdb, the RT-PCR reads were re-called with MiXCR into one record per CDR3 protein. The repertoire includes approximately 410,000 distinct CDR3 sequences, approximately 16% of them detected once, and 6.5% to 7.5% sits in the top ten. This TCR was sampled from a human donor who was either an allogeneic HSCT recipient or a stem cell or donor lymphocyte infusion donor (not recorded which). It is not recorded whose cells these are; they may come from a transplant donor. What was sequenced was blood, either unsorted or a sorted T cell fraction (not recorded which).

The CDR3 coding sequence is TGCGCCAGCAGCCAAGGAGCTTCGGGACAGTATGGCTACACCTTC. It yields the protein CASSQGASGQYGYTF. The V gene is TRBV4-3, the J gene TRBJ1-2; 7 nucleotides agree with TRBD1. Germline-derived CDR1 and CDR2 are LGHNA and YSLEER. There are 15 residues in the CDR3. J lost 5 bases, V lost 1 base, and 7 bases had no gene match.